This T cell receptor beta chain came from a study of T-cell memory formation after mild COVID-19. General study points: Among clones contracting day 15 to 85, CD4/CD8 was balanced, whereas later expanders leaned CD4+.

Details on this clonotype: What it binds is not known.

From 5'RACE with constant-segment primers came TCR alpha and TCR beta cDNA libraries that carried sample barcodes and UMIs. TCRdb ran MiXCR on the 5' RACE reads and lists one entry per CDR3 protein. Here the sample spans nearly 250,000 distinct CDR3 sequences, 15% being singletons. Sequencing input: PBMCs or a T cell subset sorted from them (not recorded which). The receptor's source is an adult woman who had mild COVID-19 (a few samples of this study predate the infection). Cell type and time point are not known.

CDR3 DNA sequence: TGTGCCAGCAGCATCGACACAGGGGGCGGCTACGAGCAGTACTTC. As protein: CASSIDTGGGYEQYF. The gene calls are TRBV7-2 and TRBJ2-7; 9 nucleotides line up with TRBD1. The length of the CDR3 is 15 residues. Per germline, CDR1 SGHTA and CDR2 FQGNSA. V was pared by 5 bases and J by 3 bases, with 8 bases of the junction left unmatched. Based on the CDR3 plus reference TRBV7-2 and TRBJ2-7, the full variable domain is GAGVSQSPSNKVTEKGKDVELRCDPISGHTALYWYRQSLGQGLEFLIYFQGNSAPDKSGLPSDRFSAERTGGSVSTLTIQRTQQEDSAVYLCASSIDTGGGYEQYFGPGTRLTVT.